Below, 22 T cell receptor beta chains from the same sample are listed, as sequenced in a study of T cells after yellow fever vaccination (dated by TCRdb to the late 2010s). Libraries were prepared through 5' RACE. The listed sequencing device is Illumina HiSeq 2500. TCRdb redid the processing of the public reads, applying fastp at Q25 and MiXCR, and retained in-frame beta chains. Here each entry gathers all rows of one CDR3 protein and keeps the most common genes and DNA. The sample contains some 500,000 distinct CDR3 sequences, roughly 13% of them found a single time. Roughly 13% of the sample goes to the ten largest clones. What this sample's treatment or condition label stands for: live attenuated yellow fever vaccine strain. The sample in question was PBMCs, obtained on the day of the yellow fever booster vaccination. These receptors all come from a man aged 30-40 years who received the YFV17D yellow fever vaccine.

The chain couples TRBV10-2 to TRBJ2-7, with 11 bases lining up with TRBD2. This CDR3 has 14 amino acids. Germline assignment: CDR1 WSHSY and CDR2 SAAADI. With 11 bases clipped from V and 6 bases from J, the junction kept 12 bases outside the gene matches. The CDR3 is CAATTSGISLEQYF. The CDR3 coding sequence is TGCGCCGCAACGACTAGCGGGATCTCCCTCGAGCAGTACTTC.

The chain is built from TRBV19 and TRBJ2-3; D might be TRBD1 or TRBD2, each matching 9 bases. The V end lost 10 bases, the J end lost 2 bases, and 28 bases lay between the germline ends. The germline V gene has CDR1 LNHDA and CDR2 SQIVND (reference sequence). The length of the CDR3 is 18 residues. The DNA of the CDR3 is TGTGCCACCCGGGACAGGGTATTCCGGACTAGCGCCACAGATACGCAGTATTTT. Its translation is CATRDRVFRTSATDTQYF.

The gene calls are TRBV6-5 and TRBJ1-2; D ambiguous. The CDR3 spans 12 residues. V lost 0 bases to trimming and J lost 5 bases, with 4 bases between them. CDR1 is MNHEY, CDR2 SVGAGI, per germline. CDR3 residues: CASSYSGYGYTF. CDR3 DNA: TGTGCCAGCAGTTACTCTGGATATGGCTACACCTTC.

V usage is TRBV5-1 and J usage is TRBJ2-1, with D maybe TRBD2 (6 bases). The length of the CDR3 is 12 residues. Trimming took 7 bases from V and 9 from J, leaving 14 bases between them. Germline V gene sequence: CDR1 SGHRS, CDR2 YFSETQ. This CDR3 is CASYGGSIEQFF. DNA for the CDR3: TGCGCCAGCTATGGGGGGTCAATTGAGCAGTTCTTC.

This chain uses TRBV18 with TRBJ2-5; D remains unclear. CDR3 size: 15 residues. Germline lookup yields CDR1 KGHSH and CDR2 LQKENI. V was shortened by 4 bases and J by 5 bases, with 17 bases between the two germline ends. Written as DNA, the CDR3 is TGTGCCAGCTCACGAGTGCAGGCGTTTGAGGAGACCCAGTACTTC. Its translation: CASSRVQAFEETQYF.

This clonotype was observed many times. The CDR3 DNA sequence: TGTGCCAGCAGGGTTTCCGAAACCTACGAGCAGTACTTC. Protein product: CASRVSETYEQYF. This sequence joins TRBV25-1 and TRBJ2-7; D gene ambiguous. From germline, CDR1 is MGHDK and CDR2 SYGVNS. Trimming removed 6 bases from V and 2 bases from J, with 11 bases in between. The CDR3 is 13 amino acids.

This chain uses TRBV11-1 with TRBJ2-1, with TRBD2 matching 9 bases. The CDR3 has 18 amino acids. The V and J ends lost 3 bases and 5 bases, in that order; junction bases with no gene match: 14. CDR1 and CDR2 (germline): SGHAT, FQDESV (reference sequence). CDR3 coding DNA: TGTGCCAGCAGCTTCGGCTCTGCGGGACTAGCTGTTAACAATGAGCAGTTCTTC. This codes for CASSFGSAGLAVNNEQFF.

This clonotype showed up many times. The V gene is TRBV20-1, the J gene TRBJ2-3; no firm D call. The CDR3 has 12 amino acids. The germline CDR1 and CDR2 sequences are DFQATT and SNEGSKA (reference sequence). V was cut by 5 bases and J by 5 bases, with 11 bases left in between. CDR3 protein: CSAHRSQDTQYF. CDR3 sequence (DNA): TGCAGTGCTCACCGTTCCCAAGATACGCAGTATTTT.

The V and J genes are TRBV15 and TRBJ2-7; D is uncertain. The V end was cut by 0 bases, the J end by 1 base, with 10 bases between. The CDR3 contains 15 residues. Per germline, CDR1 LNHNV and CDR2 YYDKDF (reference sequence). CDR3: CATSRDIGKSYEQYF. The CDR3 DNA reads as TGTGCCACCAGCAGAGATATTGGCAAATCCTACGAGCAGTACTTC.

This clonotype has a single count. This chain's CDR3 is CRPGQGYEQYF. The DNA for the CDR3 is TGCAGACCGGGACAGGGCTACGAGCAGTACTTC. The rearrangement links TRBV20-1 to TRBJ2-7; TRBD1 agrees at 9 bases. This CDR3 comprises 11 residues. Germline V lookup: CDR1 DFQATT, CDR2 SNEGSKA (reference sequence).

The chain recombines TRBV27 with TRBJ1-2; no firm D call. Between the trimmed V and J ends, which lost 4 bases and 2 bases, there was a span of 11 bases. CDR1 is MNHEY, CDR2 SMNVEV, per germline (reference sequence). This CDR3 has 14 residues. The CDR3 DNA sequence: TGTGCCAGCAGTTCCCGAGCCCCCAACTATGGCTACACCTTC. It translates to CASSSRAPNYGYTF.

This clonotype was detected a few times. The chain recombines TRBV30 with TRBJ2-7, with D hard to call. V gave up 1 base and J gave up 0 bases, with 7 bases separating them. The germline CDR1 and CDR2 sequences are GTSNPN and SVGIG (reference sequence). The CDR3 runs 13 residues. CDR3 sequence reads: CAWSEETSYEQYF. The CDR3 region has the DNA TGTGCCTGGAGTGAGGAGACCTCCTACGAGCAGTACTTC.

The genes are TRBV4-3 and TRBJ2-5; 7 bases line up with TRBD1. Unmatched junction bases numbered 3, after V lost 1 base and J lost 1 base. The CDR3 consists of 15 residues. Germline V lookup: CDR1 LGHNA, CDR2 YSLEER. The CDR3 DNA sequence: TGCGCCAGCAGCCAAGTAGGACAGGCCCAAGAGACCCAGTACTTC. Residues: CASSQVGQAQETQYF.

The chain joins TRBV5-1 to TRBJ1-1, with 9 positions matching TRBD1. V lost 2 bases to trimming and J lost 2 bases; unmatched junction nucleotides: 7. This CDR3 is 16 amino acids long. Germline CDR1 SGHRS, CDR2 YFSETQ. The CDR3: CASSLTGTGSNTEAFF. CDR3 nucleotides: TGCGCCAGCAGCTTAACCGGGACAGGGAGCAACACTGAAGCTTTCTTT.

The chain combines TRBV10-3 with TRBJ1-5; D possibly corresponds to TRBD1 (5 bases). V was pared by 0 bases and J by 6 bases, with 6 bases between. The CDR3 has 13 residues. The V gene's germline CDR1 is ENHRY and CDR2 SYGVKD. The CDR3 here is CAISESRGQPQHF. The CDR3 DNA is TGTGCCATCAGTGAGTCAAGGGGTCAGCCCCAGCATTTT.

This clonotype appeared a few times. This chain joins TRBV6-2 or TRBV6-3 and TRBJ1-1; 7 nucleotides line up with TRBD1. The germline CDR1 and CDR2 sequences are MNHEY and SVGEGT. V lost 6 bases to trimming and J lost 3 bases; unmatched junction nucleotides: 7. The CDR3 length is 14 residues. Written as DNA, the CDR3 is TGTGCCAGCAGATGGACAGGTTGGGACACTGAAGCTTTCTTT. It codes for CASRWTGWDTEAFF.

The chain links TRBV5-1 to TRBJ1-1, with 7 positions matching TRBD1. CDR1 and CDR2 (germline): SGHRS, YFSETQ. The CDR3 is 14 residues long. V lost 2 bases, J lost 5 bases, and 6 bases stayed unmatched. The CDR3 sequence is CASSLDREGTEAFF. The CDR3 nucleotides are TGCGCCAGCAGCTTAGACAGGGAGGGGACTGAAGCTTTCTTT.

V and J are TRBV20-1 and TRBJ2-1; 10 bases line up with TRBD2. Germline loops: CDR1 DFQATT, CDR2 SNEGSKA (reference sequence). The J segment lost 1 base and the V segment lost 5 bases, leaving 8 bases of the junction unmatched. The CDR3 extends over 16 amino acids. As DNA, the CDR3 is TGCAGTGCTCCACGGGGGACTAGCGTATCCTACAATGAGCAGTTCTTC. It is translated as CSAPRGTSVSYNEQFF.

In its sample, this clonotype was seen a few times. V usage is TRBV20-1 and J usage is TRBJ2-4, with 13 bases aligning to TRBD2. This CDR3 is built from 15 residues. The V gene end was trimmed by 6 bases and the J gene end by 9 bases; junction bases not matched to a gene: 11. Germline V gene lookup returns CDR1 DFQATT and CDR2 SNEGSKA (reference sequence). CDR3 bases: TGCAGTGCCGGAGGACTAGCGGGAGACGGTTCCATTCAGTACTTC. Translating gives CSAGGLAGDGSIQYF.

V usage is TRBV30 and J usage is TRBJ2-7; D unresolved. Trimming took 1 base from V and 4 from J, leaving 11 bases between them. The CDR3 extends over 13 amino acids. Germline V gives CDR1 GTSNPN, CDR2 SVGIG (reference sequence). The CDR3 sequence is CAWSAGSTYEQYF. Here the CDR3 DNA reads TGTGCCTGGAGTGCAGGCTCCACTTACGAGCAGTACTTC.

This clonotype was found a few times. The chain employs TRBV19 and TRBJ1-4, with unresolved D. Germline CDR1 reads LNHDA; CDR2 reads SQIVND (reference sequence). Trimming stripped 11 bases from V and 4 bases from J, with 14 bases between. The CDR3 totals 13 residues. The CDR3 loop reads CARGGLDNEKLFF. CDR3 nucleotides: TGTGCCCGAGGAGGGCTTGATAATGAAAAACTGTTTTTT.

This clonotype was recorded a few times. The chain carries TRBV3-1 and TRBJ2-1; D is unclear. The CDR3 length is 14 residues. CDR1 is LGHDT and CDR2 is YNNKEL in the germline V gene (reference sequence). Between the trimmed V and J ends, which lost 1 base and 5 bases, there was a span of 9 bases. The CDR3 DNA sequence: TGTGCCAGCAGCCAAGTCCCAAACAACAATGAGCAGTTCTTC. It is translated as CASSQVPNNNEQFF.